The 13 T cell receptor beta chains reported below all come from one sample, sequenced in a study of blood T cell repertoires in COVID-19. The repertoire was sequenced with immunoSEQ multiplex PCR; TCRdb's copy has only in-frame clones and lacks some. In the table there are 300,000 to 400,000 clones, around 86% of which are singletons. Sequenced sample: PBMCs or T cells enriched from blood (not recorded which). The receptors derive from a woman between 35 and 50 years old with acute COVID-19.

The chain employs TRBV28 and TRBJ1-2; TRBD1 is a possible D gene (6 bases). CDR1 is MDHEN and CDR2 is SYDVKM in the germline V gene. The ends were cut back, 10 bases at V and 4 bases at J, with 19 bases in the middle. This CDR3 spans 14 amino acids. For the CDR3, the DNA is TGTGCCACCTTCTCGGGGGGCGCAATCTATGGCTACACCTTC. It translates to CATFSGGAIYGYTF.

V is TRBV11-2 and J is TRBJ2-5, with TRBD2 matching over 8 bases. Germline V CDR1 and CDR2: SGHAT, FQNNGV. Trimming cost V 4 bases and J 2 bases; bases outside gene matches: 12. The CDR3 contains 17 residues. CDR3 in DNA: TGTGCCAGCAGCTCAGTAACAGCGGGGGACCTACAAGAGACCCAGTACTTC. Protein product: CASSSVTAGDLQETQYF.

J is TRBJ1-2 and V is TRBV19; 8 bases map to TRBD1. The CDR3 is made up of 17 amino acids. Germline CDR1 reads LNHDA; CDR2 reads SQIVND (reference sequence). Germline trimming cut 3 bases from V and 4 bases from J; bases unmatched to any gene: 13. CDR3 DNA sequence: TGTGCCAGTAGTATTTTCTTATCCGGGACAGGAATCTATGGCTACACCTTC. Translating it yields CASSIFLSGTGIYGYTF.

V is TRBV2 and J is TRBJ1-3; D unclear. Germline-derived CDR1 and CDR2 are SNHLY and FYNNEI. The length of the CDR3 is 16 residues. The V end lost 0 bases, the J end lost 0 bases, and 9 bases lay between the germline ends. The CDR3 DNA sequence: TGTGCCAGCAGTGAAGCAGCGGGGTTCTCTGGAAACACCATATATTTT. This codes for CASSEAAGFSGNTIYF.

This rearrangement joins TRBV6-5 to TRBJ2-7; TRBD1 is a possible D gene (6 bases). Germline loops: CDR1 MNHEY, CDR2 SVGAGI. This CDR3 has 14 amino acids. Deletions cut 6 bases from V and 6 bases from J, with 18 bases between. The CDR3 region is CASSREESGAEQYF. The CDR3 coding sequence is TGTGCCAGCAGCCGAGAAGAATCAGGGGCCGAGCAGTACTTC.

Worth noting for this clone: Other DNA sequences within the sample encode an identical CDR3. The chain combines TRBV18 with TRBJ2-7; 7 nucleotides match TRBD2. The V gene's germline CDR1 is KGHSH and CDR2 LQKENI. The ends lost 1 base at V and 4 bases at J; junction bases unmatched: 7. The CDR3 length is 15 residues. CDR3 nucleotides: TGTGCCAGCTCACCACTAGGCACGGGAGGTTACGAGCAGTACTTC. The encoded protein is CASSPLGTGGYEQYF. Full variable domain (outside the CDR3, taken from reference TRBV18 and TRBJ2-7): NAGVMQNPRHLVRRRGQEARLRCSPMKGHSHVYWYRQLPEEGLKFMVYLQKENIIDESGMPKERFSAEFPKEGPSILRIQQVVRGDSAAYFCASSPLGTGGYEQYFGPGTRLTVT.

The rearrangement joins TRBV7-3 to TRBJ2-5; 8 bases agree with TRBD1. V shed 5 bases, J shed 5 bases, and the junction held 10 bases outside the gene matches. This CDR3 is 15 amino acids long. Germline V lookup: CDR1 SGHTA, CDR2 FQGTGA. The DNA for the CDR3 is TGTGCCAGCAGCCCACGGACAGGGTGGGGGGAGACCCAGTACTTC. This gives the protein CASSPRTGWGETQYF.

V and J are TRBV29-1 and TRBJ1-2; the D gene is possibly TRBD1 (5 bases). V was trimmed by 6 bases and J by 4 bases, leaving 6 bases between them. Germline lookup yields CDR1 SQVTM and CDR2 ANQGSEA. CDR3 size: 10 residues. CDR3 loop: CSVDSYGYTF. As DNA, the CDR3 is TGCAGCGTCGACAGCTATGGCTACACCTTC.

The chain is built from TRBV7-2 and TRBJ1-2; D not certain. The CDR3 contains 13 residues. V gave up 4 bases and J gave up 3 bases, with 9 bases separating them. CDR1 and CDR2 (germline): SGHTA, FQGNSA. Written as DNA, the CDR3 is TGTGCCAGCAGCTCTACGGGGTACTATGGCTACACCTTC. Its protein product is CASSSTGYYGYTF.

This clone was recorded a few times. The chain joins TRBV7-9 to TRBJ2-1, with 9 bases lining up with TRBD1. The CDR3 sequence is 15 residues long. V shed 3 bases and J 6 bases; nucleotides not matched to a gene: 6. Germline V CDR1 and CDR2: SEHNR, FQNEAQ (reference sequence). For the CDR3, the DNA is TGTGCCAGCAGCTTCATTGGGACAGGGATCAATGAGCAGTTCTTC. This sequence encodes CASSFIGTGINEQFF.

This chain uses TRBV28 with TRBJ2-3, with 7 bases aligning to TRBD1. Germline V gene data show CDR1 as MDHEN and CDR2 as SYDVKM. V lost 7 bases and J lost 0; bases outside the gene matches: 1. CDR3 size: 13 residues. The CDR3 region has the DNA TGTGCCAGCAAGGGGGCAAGCACAGATACGCAGTATTTT. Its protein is CASKGASTDTQYF.

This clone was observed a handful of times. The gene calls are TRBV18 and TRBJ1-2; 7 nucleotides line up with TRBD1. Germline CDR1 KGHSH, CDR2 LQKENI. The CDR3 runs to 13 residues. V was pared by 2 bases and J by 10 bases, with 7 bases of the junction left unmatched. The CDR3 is CASSPGTENSYTF. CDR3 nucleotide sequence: TGTGCCAGCTCACCAGGGACAGAAAACTCCTACACCTTC.

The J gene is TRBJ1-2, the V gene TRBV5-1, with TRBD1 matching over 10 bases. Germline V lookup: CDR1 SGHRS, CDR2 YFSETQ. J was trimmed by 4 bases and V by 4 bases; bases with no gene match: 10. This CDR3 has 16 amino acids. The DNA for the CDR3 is TGCGCCAGCAGCGAATTGACAGGGGGCAAGAGCTATGGCTACACCTTC. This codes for CASSELTGGKSYGYTF.